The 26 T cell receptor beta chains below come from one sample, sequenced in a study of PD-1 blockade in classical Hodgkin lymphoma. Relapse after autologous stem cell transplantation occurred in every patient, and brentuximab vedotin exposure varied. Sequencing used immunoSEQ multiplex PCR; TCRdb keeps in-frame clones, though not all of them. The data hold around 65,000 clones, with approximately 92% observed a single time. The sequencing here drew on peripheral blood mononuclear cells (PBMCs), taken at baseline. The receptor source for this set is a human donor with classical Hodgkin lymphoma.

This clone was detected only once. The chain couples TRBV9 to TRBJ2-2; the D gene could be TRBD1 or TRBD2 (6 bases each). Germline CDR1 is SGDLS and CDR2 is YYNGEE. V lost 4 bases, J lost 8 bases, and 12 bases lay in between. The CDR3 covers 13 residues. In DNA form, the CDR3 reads TGTGCCAGCAGCCCCGGGGGCGTGGGGGAGCTGTTTTTT. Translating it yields CASSPGGVGELFF.

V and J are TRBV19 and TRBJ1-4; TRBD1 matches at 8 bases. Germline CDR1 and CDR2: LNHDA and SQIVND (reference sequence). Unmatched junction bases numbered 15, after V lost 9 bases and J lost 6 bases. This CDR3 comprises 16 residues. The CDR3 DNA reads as TGTGCCAGCCAATCCAGGGGGCGAGGACTCTATGAAAAACTGTTTTTT. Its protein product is CASQSRGRGLYEKLFF.

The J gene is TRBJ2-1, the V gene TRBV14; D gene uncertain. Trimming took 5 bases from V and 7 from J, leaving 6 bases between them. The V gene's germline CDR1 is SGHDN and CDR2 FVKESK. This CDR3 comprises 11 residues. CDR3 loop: CASSVRNEQFF. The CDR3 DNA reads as TGTGCCAGCAGCGTTCGTAATGAGCAGTTCTTC.

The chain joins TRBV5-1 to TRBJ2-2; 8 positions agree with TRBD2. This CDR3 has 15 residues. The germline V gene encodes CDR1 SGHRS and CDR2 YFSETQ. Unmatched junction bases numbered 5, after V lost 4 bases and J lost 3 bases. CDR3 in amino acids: CASSETGGDTGELFF. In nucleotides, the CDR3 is TGCGCCAGCAGCGAGACCGGGGGGGACACCGGGGAGCTGTTTTTT.

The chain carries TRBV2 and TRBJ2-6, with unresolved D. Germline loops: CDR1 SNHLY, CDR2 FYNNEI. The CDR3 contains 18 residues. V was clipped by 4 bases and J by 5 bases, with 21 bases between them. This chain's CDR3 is CASSVKPPIQSRANVLTF. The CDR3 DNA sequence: TGTGCCAGCAGTGTGAAGCCTCCGATACAAAGTCGGGCCAACGTCCTGACTTTC. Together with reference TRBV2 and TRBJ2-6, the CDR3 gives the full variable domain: EPEVTQTPSHQVTQMGQEVILRCVPISNHLYFYWYRQILGQKVEFLVSFYNNEISEKSEIFDDQFSVERPDGSNFTLKIRSTKLEDSAMYFCASSVKPPIQSRANVLTFGAGSRLTVL.

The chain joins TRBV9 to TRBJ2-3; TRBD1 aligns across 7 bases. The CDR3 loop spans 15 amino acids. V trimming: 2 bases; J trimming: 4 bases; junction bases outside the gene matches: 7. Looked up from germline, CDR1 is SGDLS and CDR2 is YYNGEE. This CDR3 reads CASSVKGALADTQYF. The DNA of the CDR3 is TGTGCCAGCAGCGTTAAGGGGGCGCTTGCAGATACGCAGTATTTT. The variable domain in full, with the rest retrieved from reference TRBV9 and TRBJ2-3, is DSGVTQTPKHLITATGQRVTLRCSPRSGDLSVYWYQQSLDQGLQFLIQYYNGEERAKGNILERFSAQQFPDLHSELNLSSLELGDSALYFCASSVKGALADTQYFGPGTRLTVL.

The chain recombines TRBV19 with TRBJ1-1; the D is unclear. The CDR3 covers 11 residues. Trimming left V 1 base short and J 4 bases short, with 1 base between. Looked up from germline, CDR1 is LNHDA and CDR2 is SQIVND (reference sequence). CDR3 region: CASSIVTEAFF. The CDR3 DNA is TGTGCCAGTAGTATAGTCACTGAAGCTTTCTTT.

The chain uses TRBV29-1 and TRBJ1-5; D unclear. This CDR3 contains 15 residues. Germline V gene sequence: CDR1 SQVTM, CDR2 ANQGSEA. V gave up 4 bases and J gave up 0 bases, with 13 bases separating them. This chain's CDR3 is CSVAWGSSSNQPQHF. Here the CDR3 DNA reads TGCAGCGTTGCTTGGGGTTCGTCTAGCAATCAGCCCCAGCATTTT.

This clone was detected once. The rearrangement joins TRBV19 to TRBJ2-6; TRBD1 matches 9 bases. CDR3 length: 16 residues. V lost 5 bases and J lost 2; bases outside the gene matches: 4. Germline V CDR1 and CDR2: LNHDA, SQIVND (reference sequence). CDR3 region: CASSAQGAAGANVLTF. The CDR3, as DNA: TGTGCCAGTAGTGCACAGGGGGCGGCTGGGGCCAACGTCCTGACTTTC. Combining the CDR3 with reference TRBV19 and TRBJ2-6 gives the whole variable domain DGGITQSPKYLFRKEGQNVTLSCEQNLNHDAMYWYRQDPGQGLRLIYYSQIVNDFQKGDIAEGYSVSREKKESFPLTVTSAQKNPTAFYLCASSAQGAAGANVLTFGAGSRLTVL.

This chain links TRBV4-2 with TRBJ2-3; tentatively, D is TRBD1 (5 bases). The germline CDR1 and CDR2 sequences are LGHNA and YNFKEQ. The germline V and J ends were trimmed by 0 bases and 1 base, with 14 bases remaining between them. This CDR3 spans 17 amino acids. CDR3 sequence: CASSQEGLARGTDTQYF. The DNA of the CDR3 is TGTGCCAGCAGCCAAGAGGGGCTGGCCCGGGGCACAGATACGCAGTATTTT.

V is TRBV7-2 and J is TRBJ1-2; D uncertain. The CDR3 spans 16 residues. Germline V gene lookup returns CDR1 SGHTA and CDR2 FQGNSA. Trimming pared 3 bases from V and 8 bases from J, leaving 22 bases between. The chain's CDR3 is CASSFFSIGNPSGYTF. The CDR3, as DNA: TGTGCCAGCAGCTTTTTTTCCATCGGGAATCCGAGCGGCTACACCTTC.

The CDR3 sequence is CASSRLYQPQHF. The CDR3, as DNA: TGTGCCAGTAGTCGCCTCTATCAGCCCCAGCATTTT. The chain carries TRBV19 and TRBJ1-5; D call uncertain. Germline-derived CDR1 and CDR2 are LNHDA and SQIVND (reference sequence). This CDR3 has 12 amino acids. V shed 5 bases and J shed 5 bases, with 7 bases lying between them.

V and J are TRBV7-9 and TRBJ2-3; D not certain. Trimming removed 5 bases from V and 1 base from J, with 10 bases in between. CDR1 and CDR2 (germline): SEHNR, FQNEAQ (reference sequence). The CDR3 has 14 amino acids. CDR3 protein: CASSLGPGTDTQYF. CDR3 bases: TGTGCCAGCAGCCTTGGTCCGGGCACAGATACGCAGTATTTT. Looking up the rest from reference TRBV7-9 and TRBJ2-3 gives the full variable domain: DTGVSQNPRHKITKRGQNVTFRCDPISEHNRLYWYRQTLGQGPEFLTYFQNEAQLEKSRLLSDRFSAERPKGSFSTLEIQRTEQGDSAMYLCASSLGPGTDTQYFGPGTRLTVL.

The DNA for the CDR3 is TGTGCCAGTTATCAACATGGAGCTAACTATGGCTACACCTTC. Amino acid sequence: CASYQHGANYGYTF. The rearrangement joins TRBV6-1 to TRBJ1-2; D not resolved. The CDR3 is made up of 14 amino acids. Trimming cost V 9 bases and J 0 bases, with 14 bases left between them. Germline values: CDR1 MNHNS, CDR2 SASEGT.

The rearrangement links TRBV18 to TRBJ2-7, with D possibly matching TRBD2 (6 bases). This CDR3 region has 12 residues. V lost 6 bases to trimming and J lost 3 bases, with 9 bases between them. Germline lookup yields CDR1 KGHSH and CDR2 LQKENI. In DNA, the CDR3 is TGTGCCAGCTCCCGGGAGAACTACGAGCAGTACTTC. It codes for CASSRENYEQYF.

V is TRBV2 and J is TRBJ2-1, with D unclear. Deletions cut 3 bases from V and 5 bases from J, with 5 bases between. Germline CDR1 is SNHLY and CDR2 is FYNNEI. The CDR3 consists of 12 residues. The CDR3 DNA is TGTGCCAGCAGTGATCATGACAATGAGCAGTTCTTC. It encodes CASSDHDNEQFF.

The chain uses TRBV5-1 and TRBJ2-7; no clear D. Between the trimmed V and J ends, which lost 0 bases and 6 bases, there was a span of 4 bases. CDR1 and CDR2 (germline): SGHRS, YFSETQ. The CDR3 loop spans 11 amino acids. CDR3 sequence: CASSLGLEQYF. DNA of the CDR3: TGCGCCAGCAGCTTGGGACTCGAGCAGTACTTC. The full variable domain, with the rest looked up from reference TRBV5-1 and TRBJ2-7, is KAGVTQTPRYLIKTRGQQVTLSCSPISGHRSVSWYQQTPGQGLQFLFEYFSETQRNKGNFPGRFSGRQFSNSRSEMNVSTLELGDSALYLCASSLGLEQYFGPGTRLTVT.

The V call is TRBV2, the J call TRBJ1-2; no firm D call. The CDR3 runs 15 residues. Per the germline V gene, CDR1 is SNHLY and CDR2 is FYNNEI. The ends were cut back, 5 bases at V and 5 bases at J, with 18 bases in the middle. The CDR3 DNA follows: TGTGCCAGCAGTCGCCGCTTGGACTGGAAGTATGGCTACACCTTC. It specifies CASSRRLDWKYGYTF.

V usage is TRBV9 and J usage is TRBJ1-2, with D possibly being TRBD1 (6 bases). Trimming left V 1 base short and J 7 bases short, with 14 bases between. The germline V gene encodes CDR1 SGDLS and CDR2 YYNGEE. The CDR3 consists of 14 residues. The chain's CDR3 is CASSVHGGRRGYTF. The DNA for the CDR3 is TGTGCCAGCAGCGTACACGGGGGGCGTCGTGGCTACACCTTC. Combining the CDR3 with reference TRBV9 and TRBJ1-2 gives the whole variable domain DSGVTQTPKHLITATGQRVTLRCSPRSGDLSVYWYQQSLDQGLQFLIQYYNGEERAKGNILERFSAQQFPDLHSELNLSSLELGDSALYFCASSVHGGRRGYTFGSGTRLTVV.

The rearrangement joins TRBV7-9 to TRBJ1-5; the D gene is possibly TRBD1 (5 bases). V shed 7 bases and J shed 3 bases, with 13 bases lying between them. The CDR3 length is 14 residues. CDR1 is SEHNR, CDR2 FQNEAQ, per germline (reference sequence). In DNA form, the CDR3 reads TGTGCCAGCACAACTACAGGCAACAATCAGCCCCAGCATTTT. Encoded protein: CASTTTGNNQPQHF.

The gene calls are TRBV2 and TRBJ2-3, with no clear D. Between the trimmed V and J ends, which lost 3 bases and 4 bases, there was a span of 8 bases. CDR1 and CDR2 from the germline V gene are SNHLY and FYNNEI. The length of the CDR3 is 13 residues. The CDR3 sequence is CASSDVGADTQYF. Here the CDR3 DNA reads TGTGCCAGCAGTGATGTGGGTGCAGATACGCAGTATTTT.

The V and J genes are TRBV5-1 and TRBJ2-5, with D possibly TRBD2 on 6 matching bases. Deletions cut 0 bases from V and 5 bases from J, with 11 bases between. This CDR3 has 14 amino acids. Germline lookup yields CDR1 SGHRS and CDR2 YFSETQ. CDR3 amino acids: CASSLGGEGETQYF. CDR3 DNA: TGCGCCAGCAGCTTGGGCGGGGAAGGGGAGACCCAGTACTTC.

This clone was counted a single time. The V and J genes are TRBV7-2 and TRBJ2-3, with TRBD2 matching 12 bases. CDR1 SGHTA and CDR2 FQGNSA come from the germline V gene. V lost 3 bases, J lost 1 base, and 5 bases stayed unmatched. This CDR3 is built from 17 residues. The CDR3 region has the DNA TGTGCCAGCAGCTTCCTGACTAGCGGGGGACGCACAGATACGCAGTATTTT. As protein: CASSFLTSGGRTDTQYF.

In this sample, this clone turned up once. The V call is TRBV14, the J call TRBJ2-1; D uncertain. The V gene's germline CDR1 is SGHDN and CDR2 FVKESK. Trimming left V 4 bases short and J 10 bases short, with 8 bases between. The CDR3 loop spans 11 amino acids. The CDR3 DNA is TGTGCCAGCAGCCCTGGATGGGAGCAGTTCTTC. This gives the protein CASSPGWEQFF.

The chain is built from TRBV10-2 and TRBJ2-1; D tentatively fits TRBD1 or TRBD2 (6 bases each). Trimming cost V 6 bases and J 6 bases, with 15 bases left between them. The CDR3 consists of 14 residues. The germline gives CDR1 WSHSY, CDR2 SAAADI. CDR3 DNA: TGCGCCAGCAGAGGGGGGCCGTATGTCAATGAGCAGTTCTTC. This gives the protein CASRGGPYVNEQFF.

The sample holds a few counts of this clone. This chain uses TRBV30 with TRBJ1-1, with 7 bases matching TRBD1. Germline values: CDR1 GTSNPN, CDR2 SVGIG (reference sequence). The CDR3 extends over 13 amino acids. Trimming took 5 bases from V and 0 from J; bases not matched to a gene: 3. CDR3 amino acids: CAWGDSLNTEAFF. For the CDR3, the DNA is TGTGCCTGGGGGGACAGCTTGAACACTGAAGCTTTCTTT.